Reported below is one T cell receptor (beta chain). Antigen specificity is unknown. Germline assignment: CDR1 SGHTA and CDR2 FQGTGA. There are 14 residues in the CDR3. V lost 5 bases and J 1 base, leaving 11 bases between the germline ends. The sample belongs to a study of OX40 agonist ivuxolimab in advanced cancers. Across the whole study: Ivuxolimab, which is an agonistic anti-OX40 (CD134) antibody, was administered to the patients. Study conclusions and caveats: Among the least clonally expanded were partial responders at 0.1-3.0 mg/kg.

Exclusion applied to patients with autoimmune disease history or systemic immunosuppression. This table comes from immunoSEQ multiplex PCR, and its TCRdb copy is limited to in-frame clones, with some not included. This sample yields about 69,000 clones, of which more than 85% are seen a single time; under 0.35% belongs to the top ten. The rearrangement joins TRBV7-3 to TRBJ1-1; TRBD1 is a possible D gene (5 bases). The TCR comes from an adult with an advanced solid tumor such as melanoma, head and neck, liver or kidney cancer. The sample consisted of CD4+ or CD8+ T cells sorted from blood, taken in a trial of the OX40 agonist ivuxolimab. The DNA of the CDR3 is TGTGCCAGCAGCCGGGGCCAAGGGAACACTGAAGCTTTCTTT. This codes for CASSRGQGNTEAFF.